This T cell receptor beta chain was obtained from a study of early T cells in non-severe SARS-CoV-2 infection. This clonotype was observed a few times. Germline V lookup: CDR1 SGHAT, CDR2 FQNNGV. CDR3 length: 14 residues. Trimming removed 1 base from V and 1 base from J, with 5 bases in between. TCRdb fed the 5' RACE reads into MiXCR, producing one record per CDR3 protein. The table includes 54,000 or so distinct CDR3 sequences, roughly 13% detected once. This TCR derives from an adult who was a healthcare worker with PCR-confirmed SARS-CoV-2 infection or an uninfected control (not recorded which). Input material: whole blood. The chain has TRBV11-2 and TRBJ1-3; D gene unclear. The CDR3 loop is CASSLARSGNTIYF. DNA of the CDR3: TGTGCCAGCAGCTTAGCCAGATCTGGAAACACCATATATTTT.